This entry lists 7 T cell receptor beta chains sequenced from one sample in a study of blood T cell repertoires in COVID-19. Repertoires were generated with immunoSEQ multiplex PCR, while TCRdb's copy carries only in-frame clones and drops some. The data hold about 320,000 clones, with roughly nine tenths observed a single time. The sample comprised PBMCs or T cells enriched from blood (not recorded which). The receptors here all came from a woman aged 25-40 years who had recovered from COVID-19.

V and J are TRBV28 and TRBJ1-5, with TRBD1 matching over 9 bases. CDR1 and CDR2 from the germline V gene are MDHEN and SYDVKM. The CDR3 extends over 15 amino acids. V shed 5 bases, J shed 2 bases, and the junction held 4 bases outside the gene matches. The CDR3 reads CASSDRTGGNQPQHF. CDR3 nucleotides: TGTGCCAGCAGTGATAGGACAGGGGGCAATCAGCCCCAGCATTTT. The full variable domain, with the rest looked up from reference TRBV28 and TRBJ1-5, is DVKVTQSSRYLVKRTGEKVFLECVQDMDHENMFWYRQDPGLGLRLIYFSYDVKMKEKGDIPEGYSVSREKKERFSLILESASTNQTSMYLCASSDRTGGNQPQHFGDGTRLSIL.

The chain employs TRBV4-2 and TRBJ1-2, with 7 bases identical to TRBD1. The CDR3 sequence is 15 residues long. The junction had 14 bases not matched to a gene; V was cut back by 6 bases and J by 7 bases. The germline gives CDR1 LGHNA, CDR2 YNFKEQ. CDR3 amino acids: CASSRSLGTELGYTF. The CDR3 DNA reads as TGTGCCAGCAGTCGCTCCCTCGGGACAGAACTTGGCTACACCTTC.

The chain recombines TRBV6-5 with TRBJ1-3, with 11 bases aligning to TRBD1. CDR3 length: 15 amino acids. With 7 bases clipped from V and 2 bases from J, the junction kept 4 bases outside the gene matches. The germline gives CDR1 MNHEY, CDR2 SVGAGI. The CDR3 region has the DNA TGTGCCAGCAACCGGGACAGGGGGACTGGAAACACCATATATTTT. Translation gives CASNRDRGTGNTIYF.

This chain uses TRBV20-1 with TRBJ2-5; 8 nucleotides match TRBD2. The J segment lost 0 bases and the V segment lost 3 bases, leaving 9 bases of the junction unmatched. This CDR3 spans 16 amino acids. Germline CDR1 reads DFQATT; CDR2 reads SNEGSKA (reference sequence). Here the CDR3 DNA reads TGCAGTGCTAGTATCCGGGGGGGAATGTACCAAGAGACCCAGTACTTC. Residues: CSASIRGGMYQETQYF.

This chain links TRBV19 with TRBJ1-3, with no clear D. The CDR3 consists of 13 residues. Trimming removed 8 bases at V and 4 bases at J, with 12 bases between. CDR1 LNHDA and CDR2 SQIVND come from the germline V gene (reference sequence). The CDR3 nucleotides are TGTGCCAGTCAGCTGGGAGGAGGAAACACCATATATTTT. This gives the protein CASQLGGGNTIYF. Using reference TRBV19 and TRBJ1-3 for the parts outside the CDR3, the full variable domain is DGGITQSPKYLFRKEGQNVTLSCEQNLNHDAMYWYRQDPGQGLRLIYYSQIVNDFQKGDIAEGYSVSREKKESFPLTVTSAQKNPTAFYLCASQLGGGNTIYFGEGSWLTVV.

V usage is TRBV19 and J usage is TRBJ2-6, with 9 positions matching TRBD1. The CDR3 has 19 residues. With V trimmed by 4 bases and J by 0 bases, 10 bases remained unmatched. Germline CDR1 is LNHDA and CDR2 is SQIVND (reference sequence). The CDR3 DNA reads TGTGCCAGTAGTACATCCCTATGGACAGGGGCCTCTGGGGCCAACGTCCTGACTTTC. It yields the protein CASSTSLWTGASGANVLTF.

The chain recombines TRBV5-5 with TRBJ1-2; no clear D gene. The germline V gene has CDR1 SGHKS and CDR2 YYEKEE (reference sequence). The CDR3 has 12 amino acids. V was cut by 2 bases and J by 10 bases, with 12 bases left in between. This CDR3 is CASSLSGRSYTF. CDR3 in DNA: TGTGCCAGCAGCTTATCAGGCAGATCCTACACCTTC.